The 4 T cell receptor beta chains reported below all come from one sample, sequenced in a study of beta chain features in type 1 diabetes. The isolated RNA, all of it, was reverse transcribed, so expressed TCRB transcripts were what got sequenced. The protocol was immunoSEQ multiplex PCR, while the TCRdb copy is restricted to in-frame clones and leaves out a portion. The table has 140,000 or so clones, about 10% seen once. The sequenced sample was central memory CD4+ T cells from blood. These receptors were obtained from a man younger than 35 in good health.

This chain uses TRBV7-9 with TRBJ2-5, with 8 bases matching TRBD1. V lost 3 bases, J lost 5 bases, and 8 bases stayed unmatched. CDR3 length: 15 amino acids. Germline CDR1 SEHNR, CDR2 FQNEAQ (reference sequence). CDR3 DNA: TGTGCCAGCAGCTTCTTCCAGGGGGCAGGTGAGACCCAGTACTTC. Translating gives CASSFFQGAGETQYF. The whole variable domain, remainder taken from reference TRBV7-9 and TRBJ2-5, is DTGVSQNPRHKITKRGQNVTFRCDPISEHNRLYWYRQTLGQGPEFLTYFQNEAQLEKSRLLSDRFSAERPKGSFSTLEIQRTEQGDSAMYLCASSFFQGAGETQYFGPGTRLLVL.

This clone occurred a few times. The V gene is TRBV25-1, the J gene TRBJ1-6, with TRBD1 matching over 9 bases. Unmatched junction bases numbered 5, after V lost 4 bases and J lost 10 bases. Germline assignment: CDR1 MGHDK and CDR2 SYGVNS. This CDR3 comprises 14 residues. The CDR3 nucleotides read TGTGCCAGCAGTGCCGGGACAGGGTTCTCACCCCTCCACTTT. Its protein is CASSAGTGFSPLHF.

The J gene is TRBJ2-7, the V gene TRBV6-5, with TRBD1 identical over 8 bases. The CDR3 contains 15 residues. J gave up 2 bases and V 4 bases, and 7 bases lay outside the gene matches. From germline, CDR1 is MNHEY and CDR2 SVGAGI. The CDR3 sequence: CASSSRDRTTYEQYF. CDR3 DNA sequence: TGTGCCAGCAGTTCCCGGGACAGGACCACCTACGAGCAGTACTTC.

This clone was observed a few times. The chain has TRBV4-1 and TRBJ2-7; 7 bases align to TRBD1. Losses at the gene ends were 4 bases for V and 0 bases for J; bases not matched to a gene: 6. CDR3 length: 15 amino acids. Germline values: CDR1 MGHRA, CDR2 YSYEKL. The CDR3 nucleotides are TGCGCCAGCAGCCCGGCCGGGACAGACTCCTACGAGCAGTACTTC. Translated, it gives CASSPAGTDSYEQYF.